This T cell receptor (beta chain) was found in a study of OX40 agonist ivuxolimab in advanced cancers. V shed 2 bases, J shed 4 bases, and the junction held 1 base outside the gene matches. This CDR3 is built from 12 residues. Germline V gives CDR1 GTSNPN, CDR2 SVGIG (reference sequence). Measured with immunoSEQ multiplex PCR; TCRdb has only the in-frame clones, and not every one. Of about 55,000 clones listed, 80% were seen once; the top ten hold less than 4.5%. The sequence came from an adult with an advanced solid tumor such as melanoma, head and neck, liver or kidney cancer. The starting material was CD4+ or CD8+ T cells sorted from blood, obtained in a trial of the OX40 agonist ivuxolimab. The gene calls are TRBV30 and TRBJ2-5; 7 bases fit TRBD2. In DNA, the CDR3 is TGTGCCTGGAGTCCTAGCGGAGAGACCCAGTACTTC. It is translated as CAWSPSGETQYF.